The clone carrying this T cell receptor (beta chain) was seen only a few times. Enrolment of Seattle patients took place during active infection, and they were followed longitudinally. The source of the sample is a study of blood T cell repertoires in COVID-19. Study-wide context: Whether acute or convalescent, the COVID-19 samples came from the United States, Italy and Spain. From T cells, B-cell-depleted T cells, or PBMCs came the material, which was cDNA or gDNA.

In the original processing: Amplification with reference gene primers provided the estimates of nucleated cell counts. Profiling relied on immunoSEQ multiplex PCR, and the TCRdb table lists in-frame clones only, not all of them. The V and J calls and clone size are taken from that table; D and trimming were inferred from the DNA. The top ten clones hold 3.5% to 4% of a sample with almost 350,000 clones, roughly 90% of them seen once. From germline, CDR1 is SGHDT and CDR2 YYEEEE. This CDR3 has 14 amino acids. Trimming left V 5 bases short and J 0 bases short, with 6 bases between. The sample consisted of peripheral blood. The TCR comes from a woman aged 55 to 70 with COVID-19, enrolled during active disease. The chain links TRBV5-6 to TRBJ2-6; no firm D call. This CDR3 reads CASRNSSGANVLTF. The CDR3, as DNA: TGTGCCAGCAGAAATAGCTCTGGGGCCAACGTCCTGACTTTC.